The 32 T cell receptor beta chains given below trace back to one sample, sequenced in a study of control samples from healthy donors and cancer patients. Generated by immunoSEQ multiplex PCR, the TCRdb table keeps only in-frame clones and is missing some. Altogether 100,000 to 150,000 clones are present, under 90% being singletons, with the ten largest covering more than 6.5%. Sequencing input: PBMCs. The receptor source for this set is a man over 45 with head and neck cancer.

This clone was counted a few times. The J gene is TRBJ1-4, the V gene TRBV7-9; a possible D gene is TRBD1 (5 bases). The germline V gene encodes CDR1 SEHNR and CDR2 FQNEAQ (reference sequence). V lost 3 bases, J lost 8 bases, and 10 bases lay in between. The length of the CDR3 is 13 residues. Here the CDR3 DNA reads TGTGCCAGCAGCTTCGGGGCTGCGGAAAAACTGTTTTTT. Translated: CASSFGAAEKLFF.

This chain joins TRBV19 and TRBJ2-1; the match to TRBD2 covers 10 bases. The CDR3 has 14 amino acids. J gave up 8 bases and V 6 bases, and 7 bases lay outside the gene matches. Per the germline V gene, CDR1 is LNHDA and CDR2 is SQIVND (reference sequence). DNA of the CDR3: TGTGCCAGTAGCCTTAGCGGGGGGCTGGATGAGCAGTTCTTC. It specifies CASSLSGGLDEQFF.

The V call is TRBV20-1, the J call TRBJ2-7; 13 nucleotides match TRBD2. Trimming at V came to 3 bases and at J to 3 bases, leaving 2 bases not matched to a gene. CDR1 and CDR2 (germline): DFQATT, SNEGSKA (reference sequence). The CDR3 is made up of 14 amino acids. Written as DNA, the CDR3 is TGCAGTGCTAGTGGACTAGCGGGAGTCTACGAGCAGTACTTC. Translation gives CSASGLAGVYEQYF.

The chain uses TRBV7-9 and TRBJ1-1; TRBD1 might be the D (5 bases). Germline V gene lookup returns CDR1 SEHNR and CDR2 FQNEAQ (reference sequence). Trimming took off 4 bases at V and 3 bases at J, with 12 bases between the two ends. This CDR3 has 14 residues. The chain's CDR3 is CASSSIGEDTEAFF. CDR3 bases: TGTGCCAGCAGCTCGATAGGGGAGGACACTGAAGCTTTCTTT.

The chain joins TRBV15 to TRBJ2-1, with 13 bases fitting TRBD2. The germline gives CDR1 LNHNV, CDR2 YYDKDF (reference sequence). The V gene end was trimmed by 2 bases and the J gene end by 1 base; junction bases not matched to a gene: 2. CDR3 length: 17 amino acids. The CDR3 protein is CATSRQLAGGSYNEQFF. For the CDR3, the DNA is TGTGCCACCAGCAGACAACTAGCGGGGGGGTCCTACAATGAGCAGTTCTTC.

The chain couples TRBV5-1 to TRBJ2-6; D may be TRBD2 (5 bases). The ends were cut back, 4 bases at V and 0 bases at J, with 11 bases in the middle. CDR1 is SGHRS, CDR2 YFSETQ, per germline. This CDR3 comprises 16 residues. The CDR3 sequence is CASSLRAVSGANVLTF. In nucleotides, the CDR3 is TGCGCCAGCAGCCTGAGGGCAGTCTCTGGGGCCAACGTCCTGACTTTC.

The chain combines TRBV5-6 with TRBJ2-2, with TRBD2 matching over 11 bases. This CDR3 has 17 amino acids. The germline CDR1 and CDR2 sequences are SGHDT and YYEEEE. V was clipped by 0 bases and J by 4 bases; unmatched bases: 5. Here the CDR3 DNA reads TGTGCCAGCAGCTTGGGGCCCACTAGCGGGAGCACCGGGGAGCTGTTTTTT. Amino acids: CASSLGPTSGSTGELFF.

The chain combines TRBV11-2 with TRBJ2-5; possibly TRBD1 or TRBD2 for D (6 bases each). CDR1 SGHAT and CDR2 FQNNGV come from the germline V gene. The CDR3 is made up of 15 amino acids. Deletions cut 5 bases from V and 4 bases from J, with 17 bases between. The CDR3 spells CASSREGGSAETQYF. CDR3 nucleotides: TGTGCCAGCAGCCGAGAGGGGGGTTCAGCAGAGACCCAGTACTTC.

The J gene is TRBJ2-7, the V gene TRBV10-1; D could derive from TRBD1 or TRBD2 (6 bases each). CDR1 and CDR2 (germline): WNHNN, SYGVQD (reference sequence). V was cut by 3 bases and J by 3 bases, with 9 bases left in between. This CDR3 contains 13 residues. Here the CDR3 reads CASSEGGNYEQYF. For the CDR3, the DNA is TGCGCCAGCAGTGAAGGGGGGAACTACGAGCAGTACTTC.

The chain uses TRBV7-9 and TRBJ2-7, with 8 bases aligning to TRBD2. Germline V gene lookup returns CDR1 SEHNR and CDR2 FQNEAQ (reference sequence). J lost 1 base, V lost 6 bases, and 17 bases had no gene match. The CDR3 spans 18 residues. The CDR3 DNA reads as TGTGCCAGCAGGCGAGGGGAGGAAGTGGGGACTAGATCCTACGAGCAGTACTTC. The encoded protein is CASRRGEEVGTRSYEQYF. Combining the CDR3 with reference TRBV7-9 and TRBJ2-7 gives the whole variable domain DTGVSQNPRHKITKRGQNVTFRCDPISEHNRLYWYRQTLGQGPEFLTYFQNEAQLEKSRLLSDRFSAERPKGSFSTLEIQRTEQGDSAMYLCASRRGEEVGTRSYEQYFGPGTRLTVT.

The chain combines TRBV28 with TRBJ2-5; D is perhaps TRBD1 (6 bases). V was trimmed by 5 bases and J by 4 bases, leaving 17 bases between them. The CDR3 covers 15 residues. From germline, CDR1 is MDHEN and CDR2 SYDVKM. CDR3 region: CASSTTGEGVETQYF. CDR3 in DNA: TGTGCCAGCAGTACCACAGGAGAGGGGGTAGAGACCCAGTACTTC.

This chain joins TRBV7-9 and TRBJ2-1; 8 bases match TRBD1. This CDR3 comprises 16 residues. Trimming removed 3 bases from V and 2 bases from J; junction bases left unmatched: 6. The V gene's germline CDR1 is SEHNR and CDR2 FQNEAQ (reference sequence). CDR3: CASSFGQGLTYNEQFF. The CDR3 DNA reads TGTGCCAGCAGCTTTGGACAGGGCCTGACCTACAATGAGCAGTTCTTC.

This chain uses TRBV19 with TRBJ1-6; TRBD1 matches 7 bases. Germline V gene lookup returns CDR1 LNHDA and CDR2 SQIVND (reference sequence). V lost 5 bases, J lost 10 bases, and 11 bases stayed unmatched. CDR3 size: 15 residues. The chain's CDR3 is CASSLPRQGGSPLHF. The CDR3, as DNA: TGTGCCAGTAGTCTCCCTAGACAGGGTGGATCACCCCTCCACTTT.

The genes are TRBV3-1 (or the pseudogene TRBV3-2) and TRBJ2-3; the D gene is possibly TRBD1 (5 bases). The germline CDR1 and CDR2 sequences are LGHDT and YNNKEL (reference sequence). V gave up 1 base and J gave up 4 bases, with 15 bases separating them. There are 16 residues in the CDR3. CDR3 nucleotide sequence: TGTGCCAGCAGCCAAGGGGGAAAGGGGTGGGCAGATACGCAGTATTTT. This codes for CASSQGGKGWADTQYF.

This chain connects TRBV5-4 to TRBJ2-7; 7 bases line up with TRBD2. This CDR3 is 14 amino acids long. V lost 3 bases and J lost 2; bases outside the gene matches: 5. Looked up from germline, CDR1 is SGHNT and CDR2 is YYREEE (reference sequence). CDR3 sequence: CASSSSTSAYEQYF. The DNA of the CDR3 is TGTGCCAGCAGCTCTTCTACTAGCGCCTACGAGCAGTACTTC.

The chain links TRBV4-2 to TRBJ2-7; possible D gene TRBD1, 6 bases. Germline V lookup: CDR1 LGHNA, CDR2 YNFKEQ. The ends were cut back, 0 bases at V and 5 bases at J, with 23 bases in the middle. The CDR3 extends over 18 amino acids. CDR3 amino acids: CASSQEGPFIGGRNEQYF. In DNA, the CDR3 is TGTGCCAGCAGCCAAGAGGGCCCATTCATAGGGGGAAGGAACGAGCAGTACTTC.

The rearrangement links TRBV19 to TRBJ2-1; 8 positions match TRBD1. The CDR3 is 14 amino acids. With 3 bases clipped from V and 9 bases from J, the junction kept 7 bases outside the gene matches. Germline-derived CDR1 and CDR2 are LNHDA and SQIVND (reference sequence). As DNA, the CDR3 is TGTGCCAGTAGTATGATCTCGGACAGGGCTGAGCAGTTCTTC. Amino acids: CASSMISDRAEQFF. The variable domain in full, with the rest retrieved from reference TRBV19 and TRBJ2-1, is DGGITQSPKYLFRKEGQNVTLSCEQNLNHDAMYWYRQDPGQGLRLIYYSQIVNDFQKGDIAEGYSVSREKKESFPLTVTSAQKNPTAFYLCASSMISDRAEQFFGPGTRLTVL.

The chain links TRBV10-2 to TRBJ1-2, with 7 positions matching TRBD1. Trimming took 2 bases from V and 7 from J; bases not matched to a gene: 7. The CDR3 consists of 14 residues. Germline V CDR1 and CDR2: WSHSY, SAAADI. As DNA, the CDR3 is TGCGCCAGCAGTGAGGTGGACAGGATTGGTGGCTACACCTTC. Translation gives CASSEVDRIGGYTF.

The CDR3 DNA is TGTGCCTGCCTCGGCTGGGGGAGAAGCACTAATGAAAAACTGTTTTTT. It specifies CACLGWGRSTNEKLFF. This chain uses TRBV30 with TRBJ1-4, with D perhaps TRBD1 (5 bases). CDR3 size: 16 residues. Trimming shortened V by 6 bases and J by 2 bases, and 19 bases separated the two germline ends. The germline CDR1 and CDR2 sequences are GTSNPN and SVGIG (reference sequence).

This chain joins TRBV4-2 and TRBJ2-7, with 14 bases identical to TRBD2. The V and J ends lost 5 bases and 0 bases, in that order; junction bases with no gene match: 9. The CDR3 extends over 18 amino acids. Germline V gene lookup returns CDR1 LGHNA and CDR2 YNFKEQ. CDR3 sequence: CASSGPGLAGVNSYEQYF. In nucleotides, the CDR3 is TGTGCCAGCAGCGGCCCGGGACTAGCGGGGGTCAACTCCTACGAGCAGTACTTC.

The gene calls are TRBV11-2 and TRBJ2-1; 10 bases are shared with TRBD2. Unmatched junction bases numbered 13, after V lost 5 bases and J lost 6 bases. CDR1 and CDR2 (germline): SGHAT, FQNNGV. This CDR3 has 17 amino acids. DNA of the CDR3: TGTGCCAGCAGCCCCTACCCGCGAAGCGGGGGGGCCAATGAGCAGTTCTTC. Translating gives CASSPYPRSGGANEQFF.

The V call is TRBV6-5, the J call TRBJ1-2; D might be TRBD1 (5 bases). The V end lost 0 bases, the J end lost 7 bases, and 18 bases lay between the germline ends. The CDR3 runs to 16 residues. Germline CDR1 and CDR2: MNHEY and SVGAGI. CDR3 loop: CASSYSASGDQGGYTF. The CDR3 bases are TGTGCCAGCAGTTACTCGGCTTCGGGAGATCAGGGTGGCTACACCTTC.

CDR3 nucleotides: TGTGCCAGCAGCGAGGCAGGGAATAACTATGGCTACACCTTC. Translating gives CASSEAGNNYGYTF. The chain carries TRBV6-2 or TRBV6-3 and TRBJ1-2, with D perhaps matching TRBD1 (5 bases). Germline V CDR1 and CDR2: MNHEY, SVGEGT. The ends were cut back, 6 bases at V and 1 base at J, with 12 bases in the middle. The CDR3 has 14 residues.

This clone has only a few counts. The chain combines TRBV28 with TRBJ2-5; D possibly corresponds to TRBD2 (7 bases). Germline V CDR1 and CDR2: MDHEN, SYDVKM. The CDR3 has 14 residues. Trimming took 10 bases from V and 4 from J, leaving 19 bases between them. The CDR3 spells CATLGGELGETQYF. The CDR3 DNA follows: TGTGCCACCCTAGGGGGGGAGTTGGGAGAGACCCAGTACTTC.

This chain links TRBV27 with TRBJ2-1, with 7 positions matching TRBD2. Looked up from germline, CDR1 is MNHEY and CDR2 is SMNVEV (reference sequence). The CDR3 length is 15 residues. Trimming cost V 5 bases and J 0 bases; bases outside gene matches: 4. CDR3 in DNA: TGTGCCAGCAGTCCTAGCGGCCACTCCTACAATGAGCAGTTCTTC. This codes for CASSPSGHSYNEQFF.

The V call is TRBV4-1, the J call TRBJ2-3; D ambiguous. This CDR3 region has 16 residues. Germline-derived CDR1 and CDR2 are MGHRA and YSYEKL. Trimming removed 2 bases at V and 3 bases at J, with 15 bases between. The CDR3 nucleotides read TGCGCCAGCAGCCAACGTGAGCATAGCAGGACAGATACGCAGTATTTT. Its translation: CASSQREHSRTDTQYF.

The genes are TRBV28 and TRBJ1-4; D ambiguous. The V and J ends lost 1 base and 3 bases respectively, with 12 bases between them. Germline V gene lookup returns CDR1 MDHEN and CDR2 SYDVKM. The CDR3 totals 16 residues. CDR3 amino acids: CASSLLYGLANEKLFF. The CDR3 DNA follows: TGTGCCAGCAGTTTATTATACGGGCTAGCTAATGAAAAACTGTTTTTT.

V and J are TRBV3-1 (or the pseudogene TRBV3-2) and TRBJ2-1; tentatively, D is TRBD1 (6 bases). Trimming left V 1 base short and J 6 bases short, with 13 bases between. Germline V CDR1 and CDR2: LGHDT, YNNKEL (reference sequence). There are 15 residues in the CDR3. The CDR3 region is CASSQGDLGANEQFF. CDR3 in DNA: TGTGCCAGCAGCCAAGGGGACCTGGGGGCCAATGAGCAGTTCTTC.

The chain recombines TRBV30 with TRBJ1-3; D is ambiguous. The V and J ends lost 0 bases and 1 base respectively, with 16 bases between them. Germline V lookup: CDR1 GTSNPN, CDR2 SVGIG (reference sequence). The CDR3 loop spans 17 amino acids. The CDR3 DNA sequence: TGTGCCTGGAGTGTCGACCCTGGGAGGATTTCTGGAAACACCATATATTTT. It codes for CAWSVDPGRISGNTIYF.

The chain employs TRBV14 and TRBJ2-7; D is perhaps TRBD1 (6 bases). Trimming cost V 1 base and J 4 bases, with 14 bases left between them. The V gene's germline CDR1 is SGHDN and CDR2 FVKESK. The CDR3 consists of 15 residues. CDR3 DNA: TGTGCCAGCAGCCAAGGGTCGGGACAAGGGTACGAGCAGTACTTC. As protein: CASSQGSGQGYEQYF. The variable domain in full, completed from reference TRBV14 and TRBJ2-7, reads EAGVTQFPSHSVIEKGQTVTLRCDPISGHDNLYWYRRVMGKEIKFLLHFVKESKQDESGMPNNRFLAERTGGTYSTLKVQPAELEDSGVYFCASSQGSGQGYEQYFGPGTRLTVT.

The V call is TRBV5-4, the J call TRBJ2-7, with no clear D. CDR3 length: 12 residues. V lost 2 bases and J 6 bases, leaving 9 bases between the germline ends. The germline V gene encodes CDR1 SGHNT and CDR2 YYREEE (reference sequence). This CDR3 reads CASSFGNIEQYF. CDR3 in DNA: TGTGCCAGCAGCTTTGGCAATATCGAGCAGTACTTC. Together with reference TRBV5-4 and TRBJ2-7, the CDR3 gives the full variable domain: ETGVTQSPTHLIKTRGQQVTLRCSSQSGHNTVSWYQQALGQGPQFIFQYYREEENGRGNFPPRFSGLQFPNYSSELNVNALELDDSALYLCASSFGNIEQYFGPGTRLTVT.

This sequence joins TRBV27 and TRBJ2-2; 7 positions agree with TRBD1. This CDR3 has 15 residues. J gave up 6 bases and V 6 bases, and 10 bases lay outside the gene matches. CDR1 is MNHEY, CDR2 SMNVEV, per germline (reference sequence). The CDR3 loop reads CASSLISTGAGELFF. CDR3 DNA sequence: TGTGCCAGCAGCCTAATATCTACAGGGGCCGGGGAGCTGTTTTTT.